The clone carrying this T cell receptor (beta chain) occurred many times. Amplification yielded TCR beta CDR3 regions, with RNA transcripts as the source. The TCR CDR3 first-round RT-PCR relied on the HTBI primer set. Each CDR3 protein gets one entry after TCRdb re-called the multiplex PCR reads with MiXCR. The repertoire holds about 420,000 distinct CDR3 sequences, roughly 14% seen once, with around 7.3% in the top ten. The CDR3 contains 15 residues. Trimming took off 3 bases at V and 4 bases at J, with 15 bases between the two ends. CDR1 and CDR2 from the germline V gene are LNHDA and SQIVND (reference sequence). This sample was included in a study of T cells in Graves' hyperthyroidism and ophthalmopathy. Study context: Before any treatment, at initial diagnosis, peripheral blood was collected.

Patients aged 18 to 65 had newly diagnosed hyperthyroidism of under 2 months' duration. This TCR was recovered from a woman between 18 and 29 years old with Graves' hyperthyroidism. Input material: blood. The chain uses TRBV19 and TRBJ1-2; maybe TRBD1 (5 bases). CDR3 in DNA: TGTGCCAGTAGTATTTCCCTGGCAGGGACCTATGGCTACACCTTC. Translation: CASSISLAGTYGYTF.